This T cell receptor beta chain was documented in a study of T cell responses to AZD1222 COVID-19 vaccine. General study results and limits: Samples come after the peak T cell response, not at day 14. Reports say nearly half of spike-specific TCRs go after unmutated variant regions. Mostly white British, mostly female donors; authors suggested clonal diversity may be underestimated.

Of note for this clone: Its antigen is undetermined.

The CDR3 runs to 14 residues. Germline V gene sequence: CDR1 LNHDA, CDR2 SQIVND (reference sequence). V lost 3 bases, J lost 5 bases, and 11 bases lay in between. TCRdb keeps only in-frame clones here, not all; method: immunoSEQ multiplex PCR. The sample shows more than 140,000 clones, about nine tenths of them seen only once. This TCR was recovered from an adult in good health. This chain uses TRBV19 with TRBJ2-1; either TRBD1 or TRBD2 may fit D (5 bases each). Sequencing used peripheral blood, obtained on day 0 of AZD1222 vaccination. CDR3 in amino acids: CASSIWGWDNEQFF. DNA of the CDR3: TGTGCCAGTAGTATCTGGGGGTGGGACAATGAGCAGTTCTTC.